The TCR beta chain described here comes from a study of response to subunit inactivated influenza vaccine. Findings and caveats of the study: That few new T cells are recruited by each seasonal influenza vaccination was the authors' suggestion.

CDR3 size: 17 residues. Per the germline V gene, CDR1 is MNHNS and CDR2 is SASEGT. The V gene end was trimmed by 5 bases and the J gene end by 3 bases; junction bases not matched to a gene: 15. TCRdb ran MiXCR on the RT-PCR reads and lists one entry per CDR3 protein. The repertoire holds about 700,000 distinct CDR3 sequences, 14% seen once, with 7.5% to 8% in the top ten. A word on this clonotype: The antigen remains unidentified.

The receptor was derived from a man aged 45-65 years who received an inactivated influenza vaccine. The chain employs TRBV6-1 and TRBJ2-7, with 8 bases identical to TRBD1. The sample consisted of PBMCs from blood, taken less than 15 days before vaccination. For the CDR3, the DNA is TGTGCCAGCAGTCATGGGCAAGTAACAGGGGGGATCTACGAGCAGTACTTC. Translated, it gives CASSHGQVTGGIYEQYF.